The 24 T cell receptor beta chains below all came from one sample that was sequenced in a study of CD8 T cells in ankylosing spondylitis. Via MiXCR, TCRdb re-called the 5' RACE reads, giving one row per CDR3 protein. The sample contains roughly 280,000 distinct CDR3 sequences, around 18% of which appear only once. Source material: blood, either unsorted or a sorted T cell fraction (not recorded which). Source of these receptors: a male donor with ankylosing spondylitis or in good health (not recorded which).

There are many counts of this clonotype. The chain links TRBV10-3 to TRBJ2-2; possibly TRBD1 for D (5 bases). Germline CDR1 ENHRY, CDR2 SYGVKD. The V end lost 4 bases, the J end lost 0 bases, and 6 bases lay between the germline ends. The CDR3 is 14 residues long. CDR3 sequence: CAISGRANTGELFF. The CDR3, as DNA: TGTGCCATCAGTGGCAGGGCGAACACCGGGGAGCTGTTTTTT.

The V and J genes are TRBV11-1 and TRBJ2-3; possibly TRBD2 for D (6 bases). This CDR3 region has 19 residues. The V end was cut by 0 bases, the J end by 5 bases, with 24 bases between. Germline V gene sequence: CDR1 SGHAT, CDR2 FQDESV (reference sequence). CDR3: CASSLAGTLHVNPVDTQYF. DNA for the CDR3: TGTGCCAGCAGCTTAGCGGGGACTCTTCATGTAAACCCGGTAGATACGCAGTATTTT.

The chain links TRBV5-1 to TRBJ2-1; possible D gene TRBD2, 5 bases. CDR1 and CDR2 from the germline V gene are SGHRS and YFSETQ. Trimming pared 4 bases from V and 9 bases from J, leaving 14 bases between. CDR3 length: 13 amino acids. This chain's CDR3 is CASSALVSGEQFF. CDR3 bases: TGCGCCAGCAGCGCCTTGGTGAGCGGTGAGCAGTTCTTC.

This clonotype was counted many times. The chain joins TRBV5-1 to TRBJ2-5; 13 bases are shared with TRBD2. This CDR3 has 15 residues. Germline V lookup: CDR1 SGHRS, CDR2 YFSETQ. V lost 4 bases to trimming and J lost 3 bases; unmatched junction nucleotides: 3. In DNA form, the CDR3 reads TGCGCCAGCAGCACCGGACTAGCGGGAGAAGAGACCCAGTACTTC. Translated: CASSTGLAGEETQYF.

This clonotype was observed at least ten times. The rearrangement joins TRBV6-1 to TRBJ1-1, with TRBD1 as a possible D gene (5 bases). V lost 5 bases and J lost 3, with 16 bases in between. The CDR3 has 15 amino acids. Per germline, CDR1 MNHNS and CDR2 SASEGT. CDR3 protein: CASSTLPGLDTEAFF. The CDR3 nucleotides are TGTGCCAGCAGTACATTGCCAGGGCTGGACACTGAAGCTTTCTTT.

At least ten counts were recorded for this clonotype. The chain is built from TRBV6-5 and TRBJ2-2, with 7 bases lining up with TRBD1. Germline CDR1 is MNHEY and CDR2 is SVGAGI. J lost 10 bases, V lost 2 bases, and 1 base had no gene match. The CDR3 is 12 residues long. CDR3 in amino acids: CASSYRGLELFF. CDR3 bases: TGTGCCAGCAGTTACAGGGGGCTGGAGCTGTTTTTT.

This clonotype was observed a few times. The rearrangement uses TRBV27 and TRBJ2-3; 13 positions match TRBD2. CDR1 and CDR2 from the germline V gene are MNHEY and SMNVEV (reference sequence). Germline trimming cut 5 bases from V and 6 bases from J; bases unmatched to any gene: 5. The CDR3 covers 15 residues. CDR3 protein: CASSRGTSGADTQYF. CDR3 in DNA: TGTGCCAGCAGTAGAGGGACTAGCGGGGCGGATACGCAGTATTTT.

The chain combines TRBV5-1 with TRBJ1-2; 7 nucleotides match TRBD1. CDR1 and CDR2 (germline): SGHRS, YFSETQ. The trim removed 1 base at V and 3 bases at J, leaving 3 bases unmatched. This CDR3 region has 14 residues. The CDR3 is CASSLTGTDYGYTF. The CDR3 DNA reads TGCGCCAGCAGCTTGACCGGGACAGACTATGGCTACACCTTC. The full variable domain, rest sourced from reference TRBV5-1 and TRBJ1-2, is KAGVTQTPRYLIKTRGQQVTLSCSPISGHRSVSWYQQTPGQGLQFLFEYFSETQRNKGNFPGRFSGRQFSNSRSEMNVSTLELGDSALYLCASSLTGTDYGYTFGSGTRLTVV.

The table lists this clonotype with a few counts. The chain carries TRBV7-3 and TRBJ2-5; TRBD1 matches 7 bases. With 3 bases clipped from V and 5 bases from J, the junction kept 12 bases outside the gene matches. Germline CDR1 reads SGHTA; CDR2 reads FQGTGA. This CDR3 has 16 residues. CDR3 DNA sequence: TGTGCCAGCAGCTTCAGGGGGAGACTGCAGGGCGAGACCCAGTACTTC. Translating gives CASSFRGRLQGETQYF.

This clonotype was counted many times. This chain joins TRBV9 and TRBJ2-1; D remains ambiguous. The CDR3 has 12 amino acids. In germline, CDR1 is SGDLS, CDR2 YYNGEE. The V gene lost 0 bases and the J gene lost 8 bases, with 6 bases spanning the gap. CDR3 sequence (DNA): TGTGCCAGCAGCGTAGGGTGGGATGAGCAGTTCTTC. Translation gives CASSVGWDEQFF.

The CDR3 spells CASSRGNTIYF. The CDR3 nucleotides are TGTGCCAGCAGCAGGGGAAACACCATATATTTT. This chain links TRBV13 with TRBJ1-3; D not resolved. The CDR3 contains 11 residues. The germline gives CDR1 PRHDT, CDR2 FYEKMQ (reference sequence). V lost 5 bases to trimming and J lost 4 bases, with 3 bases between them.

This clonotype has more than one count but fewer than ten. The gene calls are TRBV27 and TRBJ2-1, with 7 bases fitting TRBD2. The CDR3 consists of 13 residues. The V segment lost 3 bases and the J segment 6 bases; nucleotides outside the gene matches: 2. Germline loops: CDR1 MNHEY, CDR2 SMNVEV (reference sequence). The CDR3 sequence: CASSFTGGNEQFF. DNA of the CDR3: TGTGCCAGCAGTTTTACGGGAGGCAATGAGCAGTTCTTC.

The rearrangement joins TRBV12-3 or TRBV12-4 to TRBJ2-3; 8 nucleotides match TRBD2. CDR3 length: 15 residues. V lost 6 bases and J lost 0; bases outside the gene matches: 5. The CDR3 nucleotides read TGTGCCAGCAGACTTAGCGGGACTAGCACAGATACGCAGTATTTT. Amino acid sequence: CASRLSGTSTDTQYF.

The V and J genes are TRBV5-5 and TRBJ2-2; D perhaps matches TRBD2 (5 bases). The V end lost 0 bases, the J end lost 5 bases, and 11 bases lay between the germline ends. Germline values: CDR1 SGHKS, CDR2 YYEKEE (reference sequence). The CDR3 is made up of 15 amino acids. The CDR3 spells CASSLAPGGTGELFF. CDR3 nucleotide sequence: TGTGCCAGCAGCTTGGCCCCTGGAGGAACCGGGGAGCTGTTTTTT.

This clonotype was counted a few times. V usage is TRBV29-1 and J usage is TRBJ1-2; 7 bases map to TRBD1. The CDR3 length is 12 residues. J lost 8 bases, V lost 7 bases, and 10 bases had no gene match. From germline, CDR1 is SQVTM and CDR2 ANQGSEA. The CDR3 spells CSGGQAREGYTF. The CDR3 DNA sequence: TGCAGCGGTGGACAGGCCAGGGAGGGCTACACCTTC.

The gene calls are TRBV15 and TRBJ2-4; maybe TRBD1 (5 bases). This CDR3 contains 16 residues. From germline, CDR1 is LNHNV and CDR2 YYDKDF (reference sequence). Trimming cost V 3 bases and J 9 bases, with 21 bases left between them. The CDR3: CATSRGGHDSLGIQYF. The DNA of the CDR3 is TGTGCCACCAGCAGGGGTGGACACGACTCTTTGGGCATTCAGTACTTC.

The V and J genes are TRBV7-2 and TRBJ1-5; D may be TRBD1 (6 bases). V was clipped by 1 base and J by 9 bases, with 10 bases between them. CDR1 and CDR2 (germline): SGHTA, FQGNSA. CDR3 size: 13 residues. CDR3 amino acids: CASSLGQDRPQHF. DNA of the CDR3: TGTGCCAGCAGCTTAGGCCAGGACAGGCCCCAGCATTTT.

This clonotype was counted a few times. The chain recombines TRBV20-1 with TRBJ1-5; 10 bases agree with TRBD1. The CDR3 runs 15 residues. Germline lookup yields CDR1 DFQATT and CDR2 SNEGSKA (reference sequence). J gave up 5 bases and V 6 bases, and 10 bases lay outside the gene matches. CDR3 sequence (DNA): TGCAGTGCGAAGGGGCGGACAGGGGGAGATCAGCCCCAGCATTTT. Translating it yields CSAKGRTGGDQPQHF.

This sequence joins TRBV12-3 or TRBV12-4 and TRBJ2-2; possibly TRBD2 for D (5 bases). The CDR3 totals 17 residues. The V end lost 2 bases, the J end lost 0 bases, and 13 bases lay between the germline ends. CDR3 sequence (DNA): TGTGCCAGCAGTTTACAGACCCCCGGGACGAACACCGGGGAGCTGTTTTTT. Translation: CASSLQTPGTNTGELFF.

This clonotype was detected many times. The V gene is TRBV5-1, the J gene TRBJ1-4; no clear D gene. CDR1 is SGHRS and CDR2 is YFSETQ in the germline V gene. This CDR3 is 14 amino acids long. V gave up 4 bases and J gave up 4 bases, with 11 bases separating them. CDR3 loop: CASSRQADNEKLFF. CDR3 coding DNA: TGCGCCAGCAGCCGCCAGGCAGATAATGAAAAACTGTTTTTT.

The chain recombines TRBV12-3 or TRBV12-4 with TRBJ1-1; D not resolved. The CDR3 is 13 residues long. The V end lost 6 bases, the J end lost 1 base, and 9 bases lay between the germline ends. The CDR3 reads CASRRRQNTEAFF. Here the CDR3 DNA reads TGTGCCAGCAGACGTAGGCAGAACACTGAAGCTTTCTTT.

The chain carries TRBV10-3 and TRBJ2-3, with 11 bases lining up with TRBD2. CDR1 ENHRY and CDR2 SYGVKD come from the germline V gene. This CDR3 spans 17 amino acids. V lost 2 bases and J lost 3; bases outside the gene matches: 7. Written as DNA, the CDR3 is TGTGCCATCAGTGAGCATCCTAGCGGGGGGCCGACAGATACGCAGTATTTT. Protein sequence: CAISEHPSGGPTDTQYF.

V is TRBV29-1 and J is TRBJ2-1; D assignment may be TRBD1 or TRBD2 (5 bases each). V lost 5 bases and J lost 7, with 9 bases in between. CDR3 length equals 11 residues. The germline CDR1 and CDR2 sequences are SQVTM and ANQGSEA. The CDR3 sequence is CSVTRGNEQFF. CDR3 DNA sequence: TGCAGCGTTACGAGGGGTAATGAGCAGTTCTTC.

At least ten counts were recorded for this clonotype. The V gene is TRBV12-3 or TRBV12-4, the J gene TRBJ1-1; 7 nucleotides match TRBD1. Unmatched junction bases numbered 7, after V lost 5 bases and J lost 1 base. The length of the CDR3 is 15 residues. CDR3 sequence (DNA): TGTGCCAGCAGTGTACAACAGGGGACGAACACTGAAGCTTTCTTT. Translating gives CASSVQQGTNTEAFF.